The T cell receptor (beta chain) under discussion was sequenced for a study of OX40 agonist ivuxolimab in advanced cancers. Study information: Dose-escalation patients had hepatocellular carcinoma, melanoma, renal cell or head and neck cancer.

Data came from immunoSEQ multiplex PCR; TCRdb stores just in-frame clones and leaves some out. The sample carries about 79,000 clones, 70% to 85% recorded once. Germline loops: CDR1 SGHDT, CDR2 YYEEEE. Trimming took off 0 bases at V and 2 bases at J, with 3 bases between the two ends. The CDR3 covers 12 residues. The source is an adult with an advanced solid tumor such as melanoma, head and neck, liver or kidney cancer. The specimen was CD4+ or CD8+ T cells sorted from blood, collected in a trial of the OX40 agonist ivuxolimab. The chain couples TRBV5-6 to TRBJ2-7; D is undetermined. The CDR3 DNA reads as TGTGCCAGCAGCTTGGCAGCCTACGAGCAGTACTTC. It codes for CASSLAAYEQYF. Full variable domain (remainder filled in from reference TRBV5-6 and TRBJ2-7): DAGVTQSPTHLIKTRGQQVTLRCSPKSGHDTVSWYQQALGQGPQFIFQYYEEEERQRGNFPDRFSGHQFPNYSSELNVNALLLGDSALYLCASSLAAYEQYFGPGTRLTVT.